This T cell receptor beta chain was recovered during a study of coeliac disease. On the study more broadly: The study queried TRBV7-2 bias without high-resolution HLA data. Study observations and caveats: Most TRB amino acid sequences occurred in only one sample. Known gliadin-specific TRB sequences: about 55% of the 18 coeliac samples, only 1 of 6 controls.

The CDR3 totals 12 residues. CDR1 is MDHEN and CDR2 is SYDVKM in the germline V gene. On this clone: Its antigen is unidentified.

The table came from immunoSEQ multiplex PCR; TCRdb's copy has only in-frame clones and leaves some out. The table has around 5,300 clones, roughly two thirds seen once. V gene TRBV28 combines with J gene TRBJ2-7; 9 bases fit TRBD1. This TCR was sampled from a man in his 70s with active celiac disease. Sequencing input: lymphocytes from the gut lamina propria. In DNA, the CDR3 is TGTGTCGCGGGACAGGGAGATTACGAGCAGTACTTC. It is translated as CVAGQGDYEQYF.